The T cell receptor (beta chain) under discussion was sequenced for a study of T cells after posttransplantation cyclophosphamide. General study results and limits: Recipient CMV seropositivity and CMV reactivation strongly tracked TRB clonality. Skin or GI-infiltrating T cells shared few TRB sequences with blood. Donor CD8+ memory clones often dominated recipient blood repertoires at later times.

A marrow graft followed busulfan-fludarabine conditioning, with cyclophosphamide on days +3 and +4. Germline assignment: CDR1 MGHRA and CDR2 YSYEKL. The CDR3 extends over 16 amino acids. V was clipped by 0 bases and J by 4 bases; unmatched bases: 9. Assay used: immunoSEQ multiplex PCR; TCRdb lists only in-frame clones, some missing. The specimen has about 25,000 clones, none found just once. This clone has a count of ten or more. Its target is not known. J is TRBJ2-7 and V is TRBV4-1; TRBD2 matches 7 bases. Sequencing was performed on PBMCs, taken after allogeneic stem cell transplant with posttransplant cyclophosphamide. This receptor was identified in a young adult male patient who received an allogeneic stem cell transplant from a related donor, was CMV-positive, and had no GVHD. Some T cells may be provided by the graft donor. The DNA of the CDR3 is TGCGCCAGCAGCCAAGATTCAGGGCCCGGGGGGTACGAGCAGTACTTC. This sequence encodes CASSQDSGPGGYEQYF.